These 21 T cell receptor beta chains were sequenced from one sample in a study of cytomegalovirus exposure and HLA in healthy donors. This PCR relied on a set of 60 Vbeta primers and 13 Jbeta primers. Method: immunoSEQ multiplex PCR; TCRdb's copy keeps in-frame clones and lacks some. This sample carries some 150,000 clones, 60% to 80% of them seen once, and the ten largest clones take over 2.5%. Sequenced input: PBMCs. The receptor set was obtained from a female donor in good health and CMV-seronegative.

The gene calls are TRBV6-5 and TRBJ1-2; TRBD1 matches at 9 bases. Germline V gene lookup returns CDR1 MNHEY and CDR2 SVGAGI. This CDR3 contains 15 residues. The V and J ends lost 8 bases and 6 bases, in that order; junction bases with no gene match: 13. CDR3 nucleotide sequence: TGTGCCAGCTTATCTCCCGGACAGGGGTGGGATGGCTACACCTTC. It is translated as CASLSPGQGWDGYTF.

The V gene is TRBV4-3, the J gene TRBJ1-1; no clear D gene. The germline V gene has CDR1 LGHNA and CDR2 YSLEER. The length of the CDR3 is 13 residues. V lost 0 bases, J lost 3 bases, and 5 bases lay in between. DNA of the CDR3: TGCGCCAGCAGCCAAGATAGTTACACTGAAGCTTTCTTT. Residues: CASSQDSYTEAFF.

The V call is TRBV5-4, the J call TRBJ2-1; 10 positions agree with TRBD1. The CDR3 extends over 14 amino acids. V was clipped by 2 bases and J by 7 bases; unmatched bases: 3. CDR1 is SGHNT, CDR2 YYREEE, per germline (reference sequence). CDR3 sequence reads: CASSFRDRGNEQFF. The CDR3 coding sequence is TGTGCCAGCAGCTTCCGGGACAGGGGTAATGAGCAGTTCTTC. Drawing the rest from reference TRBV5-4 and TRBJ2-1, the complete variable domain is ETGVTQSPTHLIKTRGQQVTLRCSSQSGHNTVSWYQQALGQGPQFIFQYYREEENGRGNFPPRFSGLQFPNYSSELNVNALELDDSALYLCASSFRDRGNEQFFGPGTRLTVL.

The V gene is TRBV19, the J gene TRBJ1-4; D gene unclear. The CDR3 sequence is 14 residues long. The V and J ends lost 3 bases and 2 bases respectively, with 7 bases between them. In germline, CDR1 is LNHDA, CDR2 SQIVND (reference sequence). For the CDR3, the DNA is TGTGCCAGTAGTATCGGAGTGACTAATGAAAAACTGTTTTTT. Protein: CASSIGVTNEKLFF.

J is TRBJ1-4 and V is TRBV5-1, with 8 bases fitting TRBD1. Germline V CDR1 and CDR2: SGHRS, YFSETQ. V gave up 0 bases and J gave up 5 bases; unmatched junction bases: 3. The CDR3 extends over 15 amino acids. The DNA for the CDR3 is TGCGCCAGCAGCTTGGCGGGACAGGTGAATGAAAAACTGTTTTTT. Its protein product is CASSLAGQVNEKLFF.

This chain uses TRBV30 with TRBJ2-7; D is perhaps TRBD1 (6 bases). The CDR3 spans 13 residues. CDR1 is GTSNPN, CDR2 SVGIG, per germline (reference sequence). V lost 7 bases and J 0 bases, leaving 13 bases between the germline ends. CDR3 in DNA: TGTGCCTCTGGGGGCAGGAGCTCCTACGAGCAGTACTTC. Translation gives CASGGRSSYEQYF.

V gene TRBV28 combines with J gene TRBJ1-1, with 8 bases matching TRBD1. V trimming: 0 bases; J trimming: 1 base; junction bases outside the gene matches: 10. CDR1 is MDHEN and CDR2 is SYDVKM in the germline V gene. The CDR3 loop spans 18 amino acids. The CDR3 loop is CASSLWEIDRGKNTEAFF. Here the CDR3 DNA reads TGTGCCAGCAGTTTATGGGAGATTGACAGGGGAAAGAACACTGAAGCTTTCTTT.

This chain uses TRBV28 with TRBJ1-4; 9 bases map to TRBD1. Germline-derived CDR1 and CDR2 are MDHEN and SYDVKM. With V trimmed by 5 bases and J by 7 bases, 11 bases remained unmatched. The CDR3 has 16 amino acids. For the CDR3, the DNA is TGTGCCAGCAGTCCCGCCGACAGGGGGAACGGTGAAAAACTGTTTTTT. Its protein is CASSPADRGNGEKLFF. The full variable domain, in which reference TRBV28 and TRBJ1-4 provide the parts outside the CDR3, is DVKVTQSSRYLVKRTGEKVFLECVQDMDHENMFWYRQDPGLGLRLIYFSYDVKMKEKGDIPEGYSVSREKKERFSLILESASTNQTSMYLCASSPADRGNGEKLFFGSGTQLSVL.

The chain employs TRBV19 and TRBJ1-1, with D uncertain. In germline, CDR1 is LNHDA, CDR2 SQIVND (reference sequence). This CDR3 has 17 residues. The V end was cut by 4 bases, the J end by 3 bases, with 21 bases between. The CDR3 protein is CASSTGMRAYADTEAFF. CDR3 in DNA: TGTGCCAGTAGTACGGGAATGAGGGCCTATGCGGACACTGAAGCTTTCTTT.

V is TRBV18 and J is TRBJ1-2; the match to TRBD1 covers 11 bases. The CDR3 covers 16 residues. V was pared by 3 bases and J by 4 bases, with 7 bases of the junction left unmatched. Germline lookup yields CDR1 KGHSH and CDR2 LQKENI. The CDR3 is CASSPSGTGGVYGYTF. Here the CDR3 DNA reads TGTGCCAGCTCACCGTCCGGGACAGGGGGGGTCTATGGCTACACCTTC.

The chain employs TRBV7-9 and TRBJ2-7; no clear D. Trimming removed 5 bases from V and 2 bases from J, with 10 bases in between. The CDR3 runs 13 residues. Germline loops: CDR1 SEHNR, CDR2 FQNEAQ (reference sequence). The CDR3 sequence: CASSPDAPYEQYF. The CDR3 coding sequence is TGTGCCAGCAGCCCAGATGCCCCCTACGAGCAGTACTTC.

The chain carries TRBV7-9 and TRBJ2-5; D not resolved. The CDR3 extends over 12 amino acids. Germline V CDR1 and CDR2: SEHNR, FQNEAQ (reference sequence). V gave up 2 bases and J gave up 5 bases, with 6 bases separating them. The CDR3 protein is CASSLIAETQYF. The CDR3 region has the DNA TGTGCCAGCAGCTTAATAGCCGAGACCCAGTACTTC.

This chain uses TRBV7-9 with TRBJ2-7; TRBD1 aligns across 11 bases. With 5 bases clipped from V and 2 bases from J, the junction kept 11 bases outside the gene matches. Germline CDR1 is SEHNR and CDR2 is FQNEAQ (reference sequence). This CDR3 is 17 amino acids long. The CDR3 region is CASSRNPGQGGTYEQYF. The CDR3 bases are TGTGCCAGCAGCCGTAACCCGGGACAGGGGGGGACCTACGAGCAGTACTTC.

The gene calls are TRBV28 and TRBJ2-3; TRBD2 matches at 9 bases. CDR3 length equals 16 residues. J was trimmed by 0 bases and V by 2 bases; bases with no gene match: 3. Germline values: CDR1 MDHEN, CDR2 SYDVKM. The CDR3 region is CASSLIAGESTDTQYF. The CDR3 nucleotides read TGTGCCAGCAGTTTAATAGCGGGGGAAAGCACAGATACGCAGTATTTT.

The chain combines TRBV28 with TRBJ1-6, with 10 positions matching TRBD1. Trimming took 5 bases from V and 5 from J; bases not matched to a gene: 6. There are 16 residues in the CDR3. Germline CDR1 reads MDHEN; CDR2 reads SYDVKM. The CDR3, as DNA: TGTGCCAGCAGTCGGACAGGGGGGCCCAATAATTCACCCCTCCACTTT. Translating gives CASSRTGGPNNSPLHF.

The genes are TRBV6-6 and TRBJ2-3, with 9 bases identical to TRBD2. There are 15 residues in the CDR3. V dropped 8 bases and J dropped 3; count of bases not matched to a gene: 9. CDR1 and CDR2 from the germline V gene are MNHNY and SVGAGI (reference sequence). The CDR3 nucleotides are TGTGCCAGCGCGGATAGCGGGAGCCCAACAGATACGCAGTATTTT. Its translation is CASADSGSPTDTQYF.

The chain has TRBV30 and TRBJ1-1; D uncertain. The length of the CDR3 is 14 residues. The V gene lost 0 bases and the J gene lost 0 bases, with 8 bases spanning the gap. Germline CDR1 reads GTSNPN; CDR2 reads SVGIG (reference sequence). The CDR3 region has the DNA TGTGCCTGGAGTGTAAACGGTTTGAACACTGAAGCTTTCTTT. It encodes CAWSVNGLNTEAFF.

The chain joins TRBV5-1 to TRBJ2-1, with D perhaps matching TRBD1 (6 bases). V lost 4 bases and J 1 base, leaving 9 bases between the germline ends. CDR1 and CDR2 (germline): SGHRS, YFSETQ. The CDR3 spans 14 residues. The CDR3 nucleotides are TGCGCCAGCAGCCTCACAGGGTCCTACAATGAGCAGTTCTTC. It yields the protein CASSLTGSYNEQFF.

This clone is a singleton in its sample. The chain carries TRBV28 and TRBJ2-1; D not resolved. Between the trimmed V and J ends, which lost 5 bases and 8 bases, there was a span of 10 bases. The CDR3 loop spans 12 amino acids. Germline V gives CDR1 MDHEN, CDR2 SYDVKM. This chain's CDR3 is CASSTPRDEQFF. The CDR3 DNA follows: TGTGCCAGCAGTACCCCTAGAGATGAGCAGTTCTTC.

This chain uses TRBV28 with TRBJ1-6; weak D call: TRBD1 (5 bases). The CDR3 has 16 residues. The V gene's germline CDR1 is MDHEN and CDR2 SYDVKM. The V gene lost 5 bases and the J gene lost 10 bases, with 21 bases spanning the gap. In DNA form, the CDR3 reads TGTGCCAGCAGTCCGTACGGACGCGGGGGAGCGTCACCCCTCCACTTT. It translates to CASSPYGRGGASPLHF.

The chain is built from TRBV5-1 and TRBJ2-3; D is undetermined. CDR1 SGHRS and CDR2 YFSETQ come from the germline V gene. V lost 1 base to trimming and J lost 4 bases, with 4 bases between them. This CDR3 is built from 12 residues. Here the CDR3 reads CASSLISDTQYF. The CDR3 DNA follows: TGCGCCAGCAGCTTGATATCAGATACGCAGTATTTT.